This entry describes one T cell receptor (beta chain). Its antigen specificity is not known. Within one base of it there is no much larger clone, and no base qualities were kept. The sample belongs to a study of memory CD4+ T cells and cytomegalovirus serostatus (dated by TCRdb to between 2018 and 2021). Describing the broader study: The 35 or so healthy Belgian adults in the cohort included 9 who were CMV seropositive and 24 who were CMV seronegative. The study sequenced CD4+ memory TCRbeta repertoires of a Belgian cohort with known cytomegalovirus serostatus to replicate a published TCR-based CMV serostatus classifier. What the study reported, not specific to this receptor: The results were interpreted as suggesting that the CMV-associated TCR signature is mostly present in the CD4+ memory repertoire. On the Belgian cohort, the classifier based on the original framework reached a median bootstrapped AUC of approximately 0.95, with a 95% CI of 0.76-1.00. Of around 150 previously reported CMV-associated TCRbeta sequences, approximately 70 appeared in the CD4+ memory repertoires, each in one to five individuals. Only CD4+CD45RO+ memory cells were sequenced, in contrast to the original study, in which naive and memory CD4+ and CD8+ populations were covered. For CMV serostatus prediction, a median bootstrapped AUC of roughly 0.94 was reached with the original framework, and a median bootstrapped AUC of approximately 0.92 was reached with a US-trained random forest.

A FACSAria II was used to sort memory CD4+ T cells, defined as single viable CD3+CD4+CD8-CD45RO+ cells. To determine CMV serostatus, a Roche Elecsys assay was used that detects serum IgG against CMV pp150, pp28, p38 and p52. Once the samples were thawed, total CD4+ T cells were enriched through positive selection using CD4 magnetic microbeads. Samples originated from another study that specifically interrogated the CD4+ T cell memory repertoire. Peripheral blood mononuclear cells were isolated and cryopreserved following standard operating procedures; serum was stored at -80 °C. The staining used CD3-PerCP (BW264/56), CD4-APC (RPA-T4), CD45RO-PE (UCHT1) and CD8-Pacific Orange (3B5) antibodies, and Sytox blue was used to exclude non-viable cells. Genomic DNA was extracted from sorted cells with the Quick-DNA Microprep Kit. Amplification of TCRbeta DNA was done with the immunoSEQ hsTCRbeta kit, following the protocol from the manufacturer. TCRbeta libraries were sequenced on an Illumina MiSeq instrument. The paper's processing steps were these. Following removal of out-of-frame sequences, some 2,200,000 distinct TCRbeta sequences were retained, with an average of roughly 62,000 per individual. Each individual was scored using the number of some 160 previously reported CMV-associated TCRbeta sequences that the individual carried and the total number of productive distinct TCRbeta sequences. A beta-binomial model was reimplemented in Python, and random forests from scikit-learn, run with default parameters, were trained on data from the US cohort. Classifier performance on the Belgian cohort was summarized as median AUC with percentile confidence intervals calculated over 10,000 bootstrap iterations. This immuneACCESS table, as held by TCRdb, lists in-frame sequences with V and J called but not all clones. Of the missing ones, under half trace to an unresolved V gene in checked studies; the others have no known cause. The V and J calls and clone size are taken from that table; D and trimming were inferred from the DNA. This sample comprises around 63,000 clones, 70% to 80% of them detected only once. Around 5% of the sample is taken by the ten largest.

The germline V gene gives CDR1 as KGHSH and CDR2 as LQKENI. V has 6 bases trimmed and J has 8 bases trimmed; junction bases matching no gene number 7. The CDR3, from cysteine to phenylalanine, totals 14 residues. The retained sequence is limited to the CDR3, 42 bases, with the frame set at the first base. The clonotype comes from an adult in good health and CMV-seropositive. The rearranged segments are TRBV18 and TRBJ1-4; 9 middle bases align to TRBD1. The source material was memory CD4+ T cells from blood. The CDR3 reads as follows: CASSLRQGGEKLFF. The nucleotides read TGTGCCAGCTCCCTTAGACAGGGGGGAGAAAAACTGTTTTTT. Outside the CDR3, residues come from the reference TRBV18 and TRBJ1-4 proteins, so the full variable domain is: NAGVMQNPRHLVRRRGQEARLRCSPMKGHSHVYWYRQLPEEGLKFMVYLQKENIIDESGMPKERFSAEFPKEGPSILRIQQVVRGDSAAYFCASSLRQGGEKLFFGSGTQLSVL.